A selection of T cell receptor beta chains follows, all from one sample in a study of blood T cell repertoires in COVID-19. The repertoire was sequenced with immunoSEQ multiplex PCR; TCRdb's copy has only in-frame clones and lacks some. The table has over 200,000 clones, more than 70% seen once. The source material was peripheral blood. The receptor source for this set is a woman between 55 and 75 years old with acute or convalescent COVID-19. Each CDR3 is given with its conserved first and last residue. A D gene is named only where the DNA matches it firmly.

J: TRBJ2-1
V: TRBV5-4
D: TRBD2
CDR3: CASSTRTSGSGGNEQFF
DNA: TGTGCCAGCAGCACCCGGACTAGCGGGAGTGGGGGCAATGAGCAGTTCTTC

J: TRBJ1-2
V: TRBV25-1
D: TRBD1
CDR3: CASSGEDRVNYGYTF
DNA: TGTGCCAGCAGTGGGGAGGACAGGGTCAACTATGGCTACACCTTC

J: TRBJ2-7
V: TRBV6-2/TRBV6-3
D: NA
CDR3: CASSYSTTGREQYF
DNA: TGTGCCAGCAGTTACTCGACGACGGGGAGGGAGCAGTACTTC

J: TRBJ1-1
V: TRBV19
D: NA
CDR3: CASSPKTGFMNTEAFF
DNA: TGTGCCAGTAGTCCGAAGACAGGATTTATGAACACTGAAGCTTTCTTT

J: TRBJ1-6
V: TRBV27
D: NA
CDR3: CASSPYRAEGSPLHF
DNA: TGTGCCAGCAGTCCTTACAGGGCAGAAGGTTCACCCCTCCACTTT

J: TRBJ2-5
V: TRBV19
D: TRBD2
CDR3: CASSITTPSGSAETQYF
DNA: TGTGCCAGTAGTATTACAACTCCAAGCGGGAGCGCGGAGACCCAGTACTTC

J: TRBJ1-2
V: TRBV19
D: NA
CDR3: CASTFRRGEYYGYTF
DNA: TGTGCCAGTACCTTTCGGCGGGGCGAATACTATGGCTACACCTTC

J: TRBJ1-2
V: TRBV9
D: NA
CDR3: CASSLSFNYGYTF
DNA: TGTGCCAGCAGTCTCTCCTTTAACTATGGCTACACCTTC

J: TRBJ2-5
V: TRBV9
D: TRBD2
CDR3: CASSVVAGGSQTQYF
DNA: TGTGCCAGCAGCGTAGTGGCGGGAGGAAGTCAGACCCAGTACTTC

J: TRBJ1-5
V: TRBV5-8
D: NA
CDR3: CASSLGQSNQPQHF
DNA: TGTGCCAGCAGCTTGGGACAGAGTAATCAGCCCCAGCATTTT

J: TRBJ1-1
V: TRBV18
D: NA
CDR3: CASSPSEGLGAFF
DNA: TGTGCCAGCTCACCCTCCGAGGGACTGGGAGCTTTCTTT

J: TRBJ1-1
V: TRBV6-5
D: NA
CDR3: CASRPGTEAFF
DNA: TGTGCCAGCAGGCCCGGGACAGAAGCTTTCTTT

J: TRBJ2-5
V: TRBV19
D: TRBD1
CDR3: CATMPGQSYQETQYF
DNA: TGTGCCACGATGCCGGGACAGAGCTACCAAGAGACCCAGTACTTC

J: TRBJ2-1
V: TRBV7-8
D: NA
CDR3: CASSLVGVRWYNEQFF
DNA: TGTGCCAGCAGCTTAGTCGGGGTGAGGTGGTACAATGAGCAGTTCTTC

J: TRBJ2-7
V: TRBV13
D: NA
CDR3: CASSVYNSYEQYF
DNA: TGTGCCAGCAGCGTCTACAACAGTTACGAGCAGTACTTC

J: TRBJ1-6
V: TRBV6-2/TRBV6-3
D: TRBD1
CDR3: CASSNRQGGISPLHF
DNA: TGTGCCAGCAGTAACAGACAGGGTGGAATTTCACCCCTCCACTTT

J: TRBJ2-1
V: TRBV7-2
D: NA
CDR3: CASSLSAGPYNEQFF
DNA: TGTGCCAGCAGCTTATCGGCGGGACCTTACAATGAGCAGTTCTTC

J: TRBJ2-5
V: TRBV18
D: NA
CDR3: CASSPPTARETQYF
DNA: TGTGCCAGCTCACCACCGACAGCCCGGGAGACCCAGTACTTC

J: TRBJ1-2
V: TRBV4-2
D: TRBD1
CDR3: CASSSRTGTLYGYTF
DNA: TGTGCCAGCAGCTCCCGGACAGGGACCCTTTATGGCTACACCTTC

J: TRBJ1-6
V: TRBV11-1
D: TRBD1
CDR3: CASSLAPQGTLHF
DNA: TGTGCCAGCAGCTTAGCGCCACAGGGGACCCTCCACTTT

J: TRBJ2-7
V: TRBV5-1
D: NA
CDR3: CASSLGLTYEQYF
DNA: TGCGCCAGCAGCTTGGGACTTACCTACGAGCAGTACTTC